A single sample gave rise to the 27 T cell receptor beta chains below, sequenced in a study of cytomegalovirus exposure and HLA in healthy donors. PCR was performed using 60 Vbeta and 13 Jbeta primers. Using immunoSEQ multiplex PCR, the repertoire was profiled, and TCRdb retains in-frame clones only, with some absent. The repertoire holds approximately 170,000 clones, with 68% as singletons. Sequenced input: PBMCs. The origin of the receptors is a young woman in good health and CMV-seropositive.

The gene calls are TRBV5-1 and TRBJ2-2; 8 bases fit TRBD1. TRBJ1-3 matches the DNA end more closely, so the J call is doubtful. This CDR3 has 16 amino acids. The germline V gene has CDR1 SGHRS and CDR2 YFSETQ. This CDR3 reads CASSLGRTGSGNTIYF. CDR3 coding DNA: TGCGCCAGCAGCTTAGGCCGGACAGGGTCTGGAAACACCATATATTTT.

A few counts support this clone. Here the CDR3 reads CAISEVTSGYNEQFF. CDR3 DNA: TGTGCCATCAGTGAGGTGACTAGCGGTTACAATGAGCAGTTCTTC. The V call is TRBV10-3, the J call TRBJ2-1; 9 bases align to TRBD2. This CDR3 is 15 amino acids long. Germline CDR1 ENHRY, CDR2 SYGVKD. The junction had 3 bases not matched to a gene; V was cut back by 2 bases and J by 4 bases.

The V call is TRBV19, the J call TRBJ2-5; possibly TRBD2 for D (5 bases). The CDR3 sequence is 14 residues long. Trimming shortened V by 4 bases and J by 6 bases, and 15 bases separated the two germline ends. CDR1 LNHDA and CDR2 SQIVND come from the germline V gene (reference sequence). CDR3 DNA sequence: TGTGCCAGTAGTACGGACTCAGCGCGGAAGACCCAGTACTTC. Its protein product is CASSTDSARKTQYF.

This clone appeared a few times. This chain joins TRBV7-6 and TRBJ2-5; 8 nucleotides line up with TRBD2. Per germline, CDR1 SGHVS and CDR2 FNYEAQ. This CDR3 region has 15 residues. After removal of 5 bases from V and 5 bases from J, the junction contained 10 bases not matched to a gene. CDR3 sequence: CASSRGGMVHETQYF. In DNA, the CDR3 is TGTGCCAGCAGCCGGGGGGGGATGGTTCACGAGACCCAGTACTTC.

V and J are TRBV19 and TRBJ1-4; 9 bases match TRBD1. Trimming took 8 bases from V and 5 from J; bases not matched to a gene: 9. CDR3 length: 15 residues. Germline V gives CDR1 LNHDA, CDR2 SQIVND (reference sequence). The CDR3 loop reads CASGPSTGGNEKLFF. The CDR3 coding sequence is TGTGCCAGTGGACCCTCGACAGGGGGGAATGAAAAACTGTTTTTT.

The chain has TRBV29-1 and TRBJ1-1; possible D gene TRBD1, 5 bases. Trimming pared 4 bases from V and 3 bases from J, leaving 6 bases between. Germline CDR1 is SQVTM and CDR2 is ANQGSEA. There are 11 residues in the CDR3. The CDR3 nucleotides are TGCAGCGTTGCAGGGCACACTGAAGCTTTCTTT. Protein: CSVAGHTEAFF.

This clone was recorded a few times. The chain employs TRBV5-6 and TRBJ2-1; D not resolved. The CDR3 length is 15 residues. Trimming shortened V by 4 bases and J by 8 bases, and 19 bases separated the two germline ends. Germline CDR1 SGHDT, CDR2 YYEEEE. This CDR3 is CASSPNLFSYDEQFF. The DNA of the CDR3 is TGTGCCAGCAGCCCCAACCTATTTTCTTATGATGAGCAGTTCTTC.

V is TRBV5-1 and J is TRBJ2-1; weak D call: TRBD1 (6 bases). V was cut by 6 bases and J by 3 bases, with 13 bases left in between. The CDR3 totals 14 residues. The germline gives CDR1 SGHRS, CDR2 YFSETQ. The CDR3 reads CASNSQGGYNEQFF. CDR3 DNA: TGCGCCAGCAATTCACAGGGCGGCTACAATGAGCAGTTCTTC.

The chain combines TRBV5-1 with TRBJ1-5, with a possible D match to TRBD1 (6 bases). This CDR3 contains 17 residues. V lost 4 bases and J 1 base, leaving 18 bases between the germline ends. Germline V gives CDR1 SGHRS, CDR2 YFSETQ. CDR3 nucleotides: TGCGCCAGCAGCACCCAACCCGCGCAGGGGAGCAATCAGCCCCAGCATTTT. Its protein is CASSTQPAQGSNQPQHF. Looking up the rest from reference TRBV5-1 and TRBJ1-5 gives the full variable domain: KAGVTQTPRYLIKTRGQQVTLSCSPISGHRSVSWYQQTPGQGLQFLFEYFSETQRNKGNFPGRFSGRQFSNSRSEMNVSTLELGDSALYLCASSTQPAQGSNQPQHFGDGTRLSIL.

The chain is built from TRBV6-9 and TRBJ2-3, with D possibly matching TRBD1 (7 bases). The V gene's germline CDR1 is MNHGY and CDR2 SVAAGI. CDR3 length: 17 residues. Trimming shortened V by 6 bases and J by 2 bases, and 21 bases separated the two germline ends. The CDR3 protein is CASSSRGEEKYTDTQYF. CDR3 coding DNA: TGTGCCAGCAGCAGCAGGGGGGAGGAGAAATACACAGATACGCAGTATTTT.

V usage is TRBV18 and J usage is TRBJ2-5; the D gene is possibly TRBD2 (6 bases). The length of the CDR3 is 17 residues. Trimming removed 1 base from V and 1 base from J, with 16 bases in between. Germline V gene sequence: CDR1 KGHSH, CDR2 LQKENI. For the CDR3, the DNA is TGTGCCAGCTCACCACGGACGTTGGACTACAGCCAAGAGACCCAGTACTTC. The encoded protein is CASSPRTLDYSQETQYF. Complete variable domain (other parts from reference TRBV18 and TRBJ2-5): NAGVMQNPRHLVRRRGQEARLRCSPMKGHSHVYWYRQLPEEGLKFMVYLQKENIIDESGMPKERFSAEFPKEGPSILRIQQVVRGDSAAYFCASSPRTLDYSQETQYFGPGTRLLVL.

The chain uses TRBV12-5 and TRBJ1-1; TRBD1 matches 7 bases. This CDR3 contains 17 residues. V lost 6 bases, J lost 4 bases, and 17 bases stayed unmatched. CDR1 and CDR2 from the germline V gene are LGHNT and FRNRAP. In DNA, the CDR3 is TGTGCTAGTGGCAGTAGAGAGGCAGGGGGTGCCTCCACTGAAGCTTTCTTT. Translated, it gives CASGSREAGGASTEAFF.

V gene TRBV7-9 combines with J gene TRBJ1-4, with no clear D. The V gene's germline CDR1 is SEHNR and CDR2 FQNEAQ (reference sequence). V lost 2 bases and J lost 0, with 7 bases in between. The CDR3 contains 15 residues. The CDR3 reads CASSLQTSTNEKLFF. In DNA form, the CDR3 reads TGTGCCAGCAGCTTACAGACTTCAACTAATGAAAAACTGTTTTTT.

The chain combines TRBV18 with TRBJ2-1; 7 bases are shared with TRBD1. This CDR3 comprises 12 residues. From germline, CDR1 is KGHSH and CDR2 LQKENI. The J segment lost 8 bases and the V segment lost 5 bases, leaving 3 bases of the junction unmatched. CDR3 loop: CASSEGQYEQFF. In DNA, the CDR3 is TGTGCCAGCTCAGAGGGACAGTATGAGCAGTTCTTC.

This sequence joins TRBV18 and TRBJ1-2; 7 positions agree with TRBD1. Trimming took 3 bases from V and 6 from J; bases not matched to a gene: 10. The CDR3 runs to 15 residues. Germline loops: CDR1 KGHSH, CDR2 LQKENI. The CDR3 spells CASSPEIPGQNGYTF. The CDR3 DNA sequence: TGTGCCAGCTCACCTGAAATACCGGGACAGAATGGCTACACCTTC.

The chain couples TRBV6-1 to TRBJ2-5, with 11 bases lining up with TRBD1. The CDR3 is 19 amino acids. From germline, CDR1 is MNHNS and CDR2 SASEGT. The junction had 13 bases not matched to a gene; V was cut back by 0 bases and J by 4 bases. The CDR3 DNA reads as TGTGCCAGCAGTGAAGCTTCGAGTTGGGGACAGGGGGGGAGAGAGACCCAGTACTTC. This codes for CASSEASSWGQGGRETQYF.

The chain employs TRBV7-9 and TRBJ2-7; D uncertain. Germline assignment: CDR1 SEHNR and CDR2 FQNEAQ (reference sequence). The V gene lost 8 bases and the J gene lost 3 bases, with 8 bases spanning the gap. The CDR3 is 11 residues long. CDR3 bases: TGTGCCAGCGGGCAGATCTACGAGCAGTACTTC. Translation gives CASGQIYEQYF.

This sequence joins TRBV28 and TRBJ2-1, with 11 nucleotides matching TRBD2. The length of the CDR3 is 15 residues. In germline, CDR1 is MDHEN, CDR2 SYDVKM. J gave up 5 bases and V 7 bases, and 7 bases lay outside the gene matches. CDR3 DNA: TGTGCCAGCAATTCCGGGACTAGCGGTAACAATGAGCAGTTCTTC. It is translated as CASNSGTSGNNEQFF.

In DNA form, the CDR3 reads TGTGCCAGCACCTCTTCCGGGACAGGGACTGGTGGCTACACCTTC. This codes for CASTSSGTGTGGYTF. The chain joins TRBV28 to TRBJ1-2; 9 bases are a match to TRBD1. Germline CDR1 is MDHEN and CDR2 is SYDVKM. Trimming cost V 7 bases and J 7 bases; bases outside gene matches: 13. The CDR3 has 15 amino acids.

Regarding this clone: In the same sample, other DNA sequences code for this CDR3. The chain links TRBV25-1 to TRBJ1-6; perhaps TRBD1 as D (5 bases). Trimming removed 4 bases at V and 13 bases at J, with 17 bases between. Germline CDR1 and CDR2: MGHDK and SYGVNS. The CDR3 covers 14 residues. This chain's CDR3 is CASSGGQGGSPLHF. In nucleotides, the CDR3 is TGTGCCAGCAGTGGAGGCCAGGGTGGATCCCCCCTCCACTTT.

This chain uses TRBV6-5 with TRBJ1-1, with TRBD1 matching over 9 bases. CDR1 is MNHEY, CDR2 SVGAGI, per germline. Trimming took 6 bases from V and 1 from J; bases not matched to a gene: 6. CDR3 length: 15 residues. The CDR3, as DNA: TGTGCCAGCAGCTACAGGGGGCTGGAGAACACTGAAGCTTTCTTT. Translating gives CASSYRGLENTEAFF.

This sequence joins TRBV7-2 and TRBJ2-7, with D possibly TRBD1 on 6 matching bases. The V end lost 5 bases, the J end lost 2 bases, and 16 bases lay between the germline ends. Germline values: CDR1 SGHTA, CDR2 FQGNSA. This CDR3 region has 15 residues. The CDR3: CASSQPGTHTYEQYF. The CDR3 DNA sequence: TGTGCCAGCAGCCAACCTGGGACACATACCTACGAGCAGTACTTC.

The chain couples TRBV19 to TRBJ1-1; the D is unclear. The CDR3 covers 15 residues. Deletions cut 5 bases from V and 3 bases from J, with 16 bases between. Germline V gene sequence: CDR1 LNHDA, CDR2 SQIVND (reference sequence). This CDR3 is CASSVRVGVDTEAFF. For the CDR3, the DNA is TGTGCCAGTAGTGTCCGGGTAGGCGTGGACACTGAAGCTTTCTTT. The variable domain in full, with the rest retrieved from reference TRBV19 and TRBJ1-1, is DGGITQSPKYLFRKEGQNVTLSCEQNLNHDAMYWYRQDPGQGLRLIYYSQIVNDFQKGDIAEGYSVSREKKESFPLTVTSAQKNPTAFYLCASSVRVGVDTEAFFGQGTRLTVV.

V gene TRBV30 combines with J gene TRBJ1-3; 10 bases line up with TRBD1. The trim removed 7 bases at V and 0 bases at J, leaving 6 bases unmatched. The CDR3 covers 15 residues. Germline V gives CDR1 GTSNPN, CDR2 SVGIG (reference sequence). Written as DNA, the CDR3 is TGTGCCTCCCGGGACAGGGGAATCTCTGGAAACACCATATATTTT. Translated: CASRDRGISGNTIYF.

This clone was seen more than once but under ten times. The rearrangement uses TRBV19 and TRBJ1-4; tentatively, D is TRBD1 (6 bases). Trimming cost V 5 bases and J 0 bases, with 10 bases left between them. Germline CDR1 is LNHDA and CDR2 is SQIVND (reference sequence). The length of the CDR3 is 15 residues. Here the CDR3 reads CASSARQATNEKLFF. In nucleotides, the CDR3 is TGTGCCAGTAGTGCGCGACAGGCAACTAATGAAAAACTGTTTTTT.

The rearrangement links TRBV19 to TRBJ2-3; unclear D gene. The CDR3 has 13 amino acids. V was trimmed by 5 bases and J by 4 bases, leaving 10 bases between them. Per the germline V gene, CDR1 is LNHDA and CDR2 is SQIVND (reference sequence). The CDR3 region is CASSPRHADTQYF. CDR3 nucleotide sequence: TGTGCCAGTAGTCCCCGACACGCAGATACGCAGTATTTT.

CDR3 in amino acids: CASSLEGAYSYEQYF. As DNA, the CDR3 is TGTGCCAGCAGCTTAGAGGGAGCATACTCCTACGAGCAGTACTTC. The chain links TRBV7-9 to TRBJ2-7; a possible D gene is TRBD2 (5 bases). Germline CDR1 SEHNR, CDR2 FQNEAQ (reference sequence). V was clipped by 1 base and J by 0 bases, with 10 bases between them. This CDR3 is 15 amino acids long.